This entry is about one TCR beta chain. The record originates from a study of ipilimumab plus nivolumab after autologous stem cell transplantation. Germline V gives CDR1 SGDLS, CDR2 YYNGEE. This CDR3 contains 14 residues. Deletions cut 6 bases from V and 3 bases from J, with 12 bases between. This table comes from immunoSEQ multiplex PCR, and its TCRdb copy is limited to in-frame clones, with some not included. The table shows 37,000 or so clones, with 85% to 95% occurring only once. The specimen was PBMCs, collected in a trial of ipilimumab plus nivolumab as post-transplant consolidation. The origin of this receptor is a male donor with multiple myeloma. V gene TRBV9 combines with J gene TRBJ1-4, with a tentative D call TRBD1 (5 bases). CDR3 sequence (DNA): TGTGCCAGCAACTTGGGGGGGGCTAATGAAAAACTGTTTTTT. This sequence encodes CASNLGGANEKLFF.